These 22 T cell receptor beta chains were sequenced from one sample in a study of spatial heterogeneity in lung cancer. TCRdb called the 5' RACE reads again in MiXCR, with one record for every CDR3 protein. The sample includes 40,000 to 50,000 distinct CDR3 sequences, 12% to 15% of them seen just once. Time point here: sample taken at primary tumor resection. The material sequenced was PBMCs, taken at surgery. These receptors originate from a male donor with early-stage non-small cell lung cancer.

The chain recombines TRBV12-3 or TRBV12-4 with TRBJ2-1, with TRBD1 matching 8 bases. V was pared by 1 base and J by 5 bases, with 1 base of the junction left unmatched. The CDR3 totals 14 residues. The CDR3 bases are TGTGCCAGCAGTTTAGGGACAGGGAACAATGAGCAGTTCTTC. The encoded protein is CASSLGTGNNEQFF.

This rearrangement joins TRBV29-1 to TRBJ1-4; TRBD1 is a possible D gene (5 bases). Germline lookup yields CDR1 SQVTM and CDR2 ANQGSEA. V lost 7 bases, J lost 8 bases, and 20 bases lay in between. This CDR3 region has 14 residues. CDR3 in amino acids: CSARLGGREEKLFF. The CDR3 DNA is TGCAGCGCGCGATTGGGAGGCAGGGAGGAAAAACTGTTTTTT. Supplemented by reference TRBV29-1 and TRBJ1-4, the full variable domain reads SAVISQKPSRDICQRGTSLTIQCQVDSQVTMMFWYRQQPGQSLTLIATANQGSEATYESGFVIDKFPISRPNLTFSTLTVSNMSPEDSSIYLCSARLGGREEKLFFGSGTQLSVL.

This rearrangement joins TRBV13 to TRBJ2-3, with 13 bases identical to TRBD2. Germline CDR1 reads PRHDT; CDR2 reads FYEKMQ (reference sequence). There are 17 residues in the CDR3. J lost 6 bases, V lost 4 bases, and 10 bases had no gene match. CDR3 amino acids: CASSSNLLAGGSDTQYF. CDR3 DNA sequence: TGTGCCAGCAGCTCCAATCTACTAGCGGGAGGGAGTGATACGCAGTATTTT.

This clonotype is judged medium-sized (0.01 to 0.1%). The CDR3 reads CATLPDLLARENRNEQYF. DNA of the CDR3: TGTGCCACCCTACCTGATCTCCTAGCGAGAGAAAATCGCAACGAGCAGTACTTC. The gene calls are TRBV28 and TRBJ2-7, with a weak D call TRBD2 (6 bases). Trimming removed 10 bases from V and 5 bases from J, with 33 bases in between. The V gene's germline CDR1 is MDHEN and CDR2 SYDVKM. The CDR3 totals 18 residues.

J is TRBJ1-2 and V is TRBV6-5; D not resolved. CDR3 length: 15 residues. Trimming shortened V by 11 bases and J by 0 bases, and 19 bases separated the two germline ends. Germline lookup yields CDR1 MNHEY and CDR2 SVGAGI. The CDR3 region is CAARSVLLTNYGYTF. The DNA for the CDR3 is TGTGCCGCCCGAAGCGTACTCTTGACTAACTATGGCTACACCTTC.

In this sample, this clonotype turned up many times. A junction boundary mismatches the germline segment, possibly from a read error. CDR3 sequence: CASRTDSHEQYF. Here the CDR3 DNA reads TGTGCCAGCAGGACGGACTCCCACGAGCAGTACTTC. The V gene is TRBV2, the J gene TRBJ2-7; D may be TRBD2 (5 bases). Germline lookup yields CDR1 SNHLY and CDR2 FYNNEI. CDR3 size: 12 residues.

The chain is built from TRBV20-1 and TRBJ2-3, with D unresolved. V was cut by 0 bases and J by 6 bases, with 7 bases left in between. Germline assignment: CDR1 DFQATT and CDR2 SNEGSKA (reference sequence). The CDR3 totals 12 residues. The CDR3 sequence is CSARDWSDTQYF. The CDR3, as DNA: TGCAGTGCTAGAGATTGGTCGGATACGCAGTATTTT.

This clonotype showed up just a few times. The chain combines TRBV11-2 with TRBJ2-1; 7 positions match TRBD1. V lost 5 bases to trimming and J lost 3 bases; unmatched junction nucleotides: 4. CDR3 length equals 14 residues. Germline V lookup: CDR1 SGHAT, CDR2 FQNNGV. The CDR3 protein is CASSQDRVYNEQFF. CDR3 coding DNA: TGTGCCAGCAGCCAAGACAGGGTCTACAATGAGCAGTTCTTC.

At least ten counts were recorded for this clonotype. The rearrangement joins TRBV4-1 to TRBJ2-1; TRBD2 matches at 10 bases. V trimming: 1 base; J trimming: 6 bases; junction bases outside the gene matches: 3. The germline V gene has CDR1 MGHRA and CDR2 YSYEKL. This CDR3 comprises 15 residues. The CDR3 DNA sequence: TGCGCCAGCAGCCAAGCGAGCGGGAGGGGCAATGAGCAGTTCTTC. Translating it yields CASSQASGRGNEQFF.

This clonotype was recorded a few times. CDR3 in DNA: TGTGCCATAACTGGGACAGACAACACTGAAGCTTTCTTT. Translation: CAITGTDNTEAFF. The chain uses TRBV10-3 and TRBJ1-1, with 7 bases lining up with TRBD1. This CDR3 comprises 13 residues. V shed 9 bases, J shed 2 bases, and the junction held 6 bases outside the gene matches. Germline assignment: CDR1 ENHRY and CDR2 SYGVKD.

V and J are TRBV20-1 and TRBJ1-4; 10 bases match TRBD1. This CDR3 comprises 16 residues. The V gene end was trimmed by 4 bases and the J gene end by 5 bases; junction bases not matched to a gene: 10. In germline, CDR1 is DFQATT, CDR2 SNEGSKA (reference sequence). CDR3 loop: CSATNLQDRGNEKLFF. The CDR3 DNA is TGCAGTGCTACGAACCTACAGGACAGGGGGAATGAAAAACTGTTTTTT.

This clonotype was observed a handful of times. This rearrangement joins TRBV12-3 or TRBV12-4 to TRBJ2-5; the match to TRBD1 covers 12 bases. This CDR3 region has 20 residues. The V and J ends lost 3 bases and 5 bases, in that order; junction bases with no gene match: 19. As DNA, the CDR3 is TGTGCCAGCAGTTTCAGGATAAAGTTTCTAGGGACAGGGGGCGAGGAGACCCAGTACTTC. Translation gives CASSFRIKFLGTGGEETQYF.

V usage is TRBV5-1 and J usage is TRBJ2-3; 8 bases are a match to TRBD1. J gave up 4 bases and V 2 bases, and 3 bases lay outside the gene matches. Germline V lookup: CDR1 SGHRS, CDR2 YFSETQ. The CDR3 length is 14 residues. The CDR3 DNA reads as TGCGCCAGCAGCTTATGGACAGGGCCAGATACGCAGTATTTT. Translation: CASSLWTGPDTQYF.

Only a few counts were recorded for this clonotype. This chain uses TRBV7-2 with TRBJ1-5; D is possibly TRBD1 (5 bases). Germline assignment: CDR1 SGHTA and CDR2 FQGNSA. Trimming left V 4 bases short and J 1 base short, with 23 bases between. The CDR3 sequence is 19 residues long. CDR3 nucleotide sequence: TGTGCCAGCAGCTCCCGGGGGTCCGGGGCGGTGGGAAGCAATCAGCCCCAGCATTTT. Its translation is CASSSRGSGAVGSNQPQHF.

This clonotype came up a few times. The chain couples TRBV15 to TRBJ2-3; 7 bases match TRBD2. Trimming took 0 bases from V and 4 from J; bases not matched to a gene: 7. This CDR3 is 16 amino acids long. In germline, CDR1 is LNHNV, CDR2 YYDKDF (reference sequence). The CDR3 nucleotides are TGTGCCACCAGCAGAGATCAAGGCGGGGGTCCAGATACGCAGTATTTT. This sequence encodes CATSRDQGGGPDTQYF. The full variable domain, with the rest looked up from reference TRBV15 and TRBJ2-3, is DAMVIQNPRYQVTQFGKPVTLSCSQTLNHNVMYWYQQKSSQAPKLLFHYYDKDFNNEADTPDNFQSRRPNTSFCFLDIRSPGLGDTAMYLCATSRDQGGGPDTQYFGPGTRLTVL.

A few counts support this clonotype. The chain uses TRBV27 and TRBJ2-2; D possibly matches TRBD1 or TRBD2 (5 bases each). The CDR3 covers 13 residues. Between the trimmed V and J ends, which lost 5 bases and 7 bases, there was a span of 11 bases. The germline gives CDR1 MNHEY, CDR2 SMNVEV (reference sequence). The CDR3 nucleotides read TGTGCCAGCAGTATCTCGAGGGGCGGGGAGCTGTTTTTT. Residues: CASSISRGGELFF.

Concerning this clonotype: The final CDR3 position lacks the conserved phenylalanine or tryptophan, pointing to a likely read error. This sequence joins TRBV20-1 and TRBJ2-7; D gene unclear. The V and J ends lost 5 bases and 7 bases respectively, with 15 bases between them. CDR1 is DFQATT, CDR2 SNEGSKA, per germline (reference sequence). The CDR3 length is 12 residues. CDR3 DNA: TGCAGTGCTCTCGGCCCGACGCGGGAGCAGTACATC. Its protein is CSALGPTREQYI.

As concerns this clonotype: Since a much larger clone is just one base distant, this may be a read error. The CDR3 DNA is TGCGCCAGCAGCGCAGGGTATACAGATACGCTGTATTTT. It translates to CASSAGYTDTLYF. The V call is TRBV5-1, the J call TRBJ2-3; weak D call: TRBD1 (5 bases). In germline, CDR1 is SGHRS, CDR2 YFSETQ. This CDR3 contains 13 residues.

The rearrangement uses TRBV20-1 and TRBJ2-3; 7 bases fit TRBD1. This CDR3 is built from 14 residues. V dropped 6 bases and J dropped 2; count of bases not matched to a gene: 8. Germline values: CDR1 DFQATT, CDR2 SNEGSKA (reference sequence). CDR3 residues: CSAQDRRSTDTQYF. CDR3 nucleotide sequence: TGCAGTGCACAGGACAGGCGCTCCACAGATACGCAGTATTTT.

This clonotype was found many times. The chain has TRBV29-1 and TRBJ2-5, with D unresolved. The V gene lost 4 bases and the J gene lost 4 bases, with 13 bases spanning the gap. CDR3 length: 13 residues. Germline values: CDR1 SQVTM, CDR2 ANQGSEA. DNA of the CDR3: TGCAGCGTTGCTCCAGCCGGGCGAGAGACCCAGTACTTC. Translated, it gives CSVAPAGRETQYF.

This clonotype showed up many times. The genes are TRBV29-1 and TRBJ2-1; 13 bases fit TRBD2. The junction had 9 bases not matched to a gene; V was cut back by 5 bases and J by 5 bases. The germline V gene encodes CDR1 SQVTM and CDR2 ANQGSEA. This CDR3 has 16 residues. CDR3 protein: CSVTPPGLAGNNEQFF. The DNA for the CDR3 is TGCAGCGTTACCCCGCCGGGACTAGCGGGAAACAATGAGCAGTTCTTC.

The CDR3 DNA reads TGTGCCACCAGTGATCCCCCGTATGAGACCCAGTACTTC. Encoded protein: CATSDPPYETQYF. The V call is TRBV24-1, the J call TRBJ2-5; D gene unclear. The CDR3 totals 13 residues. Trimming cost V 3 bases and J 5 bases, with 9 bases left between them. Looked up from germline, CDR1 is KGHDR and CDR2 is SFDVKD.